The present entry profiles one T cell receptor (beta chain) with its context. Its specificity is not known. Germline CDR1 SEHNR, CDR2 FQNEAQ (reference sequence). V lost 5 bases, J lost 1 base, and 14 bases lay in between. The length of the CDR3 is 15 residues. Investigators amplified TCR beta CDR3 regions from RNA transcripts. Second-round multiplex PCR came after a first-round RT-PCR that employed HTBI primers. TCRdb re-called the multiplex PCR reads through MiXCR, storing one row per CDR3 protein. The data hold about 740,000 distinct CDR3 sequences, with about 44% observed a single time. This specimen comes from a study of Graves' ophthalmopathy and Graves' hyperthyroidism. Whole-study context: There was a collection of peripheral blood at initial diagnosis, before any treatment. Study-wide results and limits: Prediction of ophthalmopathy progression reached 70.59% sensitivity and under 80% specificity.

Enrollment excluded any patients with other autoimmune diseases, uncontrolled infections, pregnancy or lactation. The diagnostic workup employed clinical symptoms, serum thyroxine, TRAb, thyroid ultrasound and orbital computed tomography. The sample taken for sequencing was peripheral blood. The sequence came from an adult man with Graves' ophthalmopathy. This rearrangement joins TRBV7-9 to TRBJ1-1, with TRBD1 as a possible D gene (5 bases). This CDR3 reads CASSRRDGENTEAFF. CDR3 nucleotide sequence: TGTGCCAGCAGCCGCCGGGACGGAGAGAACACTGAAGCTTTCTTT. Using reference TRBV7-9 and TRBJ1-1 for the parts outside the CDR3, the full variable domain is DTGVSQNPRHKITKRGQNVTFRCDPISEHNRLYWYRQTLGQGPEFLTYFQNEAQLEKSRLLSDRFSAERPKGSFSTLEIQRTEQGDSAMYLCASSRRDGENTEAFFGQGTRLTVV.